This entry features one T cell receptor beta chain sequence. Its antigen is not known. One junction end does not reproduce the germline sequence, and a read error may be involved. The germline gives CDR1 ENHRY, CDR2 SYGVKD. The CDR3 contains 15 residues. The study profiled TCR beta VDJ and CDR3 using genomic DNA as template. Using its own MiXCR run on the reads, TCRdb lists one record per CDR3 protein. The data hold roughly 260,000 distinct CDR3 sequences, with approximately 45% observed a single time. This sample is part of a study of CD8+CD57+ T cells in acquired aplastic anemia. Study-wide findings and caveats: Patients shared about 30 CD8+ CDR3 sequences with controls.

Patients sequenced had flow cytometry evidence of CD8+CD57+ cell expansion. The TCR originated in a human donor with aplastic anemia. This rearrangement joins TRBV10-3 to TRBJ1-2, with 8 bases aligning to TRBD1. Material: sorted CD4+, CD8+, or CD8+CD57+ T cells (not recorded which) from PBMCs. CDR3 loop: CASSSGQGLNYGYTF. The DNA of the CDR3 is TGTGCCAGCAGTTCCGGACAGGGTCTCAACTATGGCTACACCTTC.